This TCR beta chain was obtained from a study of beta chain features in type 1 diabetes. As every portion of the isolated RNA was reverse transcribed, the sequencing read expressed TCRB transcripts. Assay: immunoSEQ multiplex PCR; the TCRdb copy retains only in-frame clones and omits some. Found here are some 150,000 clones, around an eighth of them singletons; the top ten hold approximately 1.3%. It was one heparinised blood draw, averaging around 100 mL, that each donor gave. A note on this clone: The antigen is not known.

Points from the study as a whole: Among type 1 diabetes patients, VDJ junctions had fewer insertions and more deletions. All four CD4+ subsets of Type 1 diabetes patients contained TCRB CDR3s that were moderately but significantly shorter.

Germline values: CDR1 KGHSH, CDR2 LQKENI. There are 17 residues in the CDR3. The V and J ends lost 1 base and 3 bases, in that order; junction bases with no gene match: 7. The V and J genes are TRBV18 and TRBJ2-1, with 9 positions matching TRBD2. The clonotype comes from a man aged 18 to 29 with type 1 diabetes. The sequenced sample consisted of central memory CD4+ T cells from blood. The CDR3 DNA reads TGTGCCAGCTCACCACAATCTAGCGGGGCCTTCTACAATGAGCAGTTCTTC. It is translated as CASSPQSSGAFYNEQFF.